The clone carrying this T cell receptor beta chain was found many times. Its antigen is not identified. The data were obtained in a study of regulatory T cells in long-lasting Graves disease. Germline CDR1 ENHRY, CDR2 SYGVKD. Trimming took 6 bases from V and 2 from J; bases not matched to a gene: 14. The CDR3 covers 18 residues. Whole-study results and caveats: Relative to new patients (roughly 900), persistent patients exhibited greater sharing of public clonotypes (about 3,000). Newly diagnosed Graves' patients had higher TCR diversity than persistent ones.

Stated time point: newly diagnosed GD, antithyroid drugs for less than 3 months. Extracted RNA from PBMCs served as the source of the TCR library. Arm-PCR of CDR3 regions with iRepertoire HTBI primers generated TCR beta libraries. Authors' data handling: Overall, samples carried approximately 56 TRBV and 14 TRBJ segments. TCRdb re-derived calls from the multiplex PCR reads in MiXCR, one entry per CDR3 protein. These V and J calls are TCRdb output, not the study's own analysis. Of about 350,000 distinct CDR3 sequences in the sample, approximately 15% were seen once. These data are also associated with another study on T cells in Graves' hyperthyroidism and ophthalmopathy. Per that paper: The HTBI primer set drove a first-round RT-PCR of the TCR CDR3.

This chain uses TRBV10-3 with TRBJ2-7, with 12 bases lining up with TRBD2. This clonotype was obtained from a man in his forties with Graves disease. The sample consisted of peripheral blood mononuclear cells (PBMCs), taken at new diagnosis, from a patient treated with antithyroid drugs. CDR3 protein: CAISFTSTSGGSTYEQYF. The DNA of the CDR3 is TGTGCCATCAGCTTCACTTCAACTAGCGGGGGGTCAACCTACGAGCAGTACTTC.